This T cell receptor beta chain emerged from a study of metastatic and nonmetastatic thyroid tumors. Whole-study context: Comparison of repertoires was carried out across blood and tumor or nodule tissue from malignant and benign thyroid patients.

Germline V lookup: CDR1 MNHNS, CDR2 SASEGT. CDR3 length: 12 residues. The V gene lost 6 bases and the J gene lost 4 bases, with 8 bases spanning the gap. Original processing methods: A papillary thyroid cancer distant-metastasis classifier was built from CDR3 differences across clinicopathological groups. TCRdb reprocessed the PCR reads using MiXCR. TCRdb, not the original authors, processed these V and J calls. The sample includes approximately 15,000 clones, about 30% of them seen just once. The study, taken as a whole, reports: Malignant tumors reportedly showed significantly higher TCR beta diversity than benign nodules in both blood and tumor.

This clone was recorded a few times. What it recognizes is unknown. Each patient went into thyroid surgery without having received any treatment. V gene TRBV6-1 combines with J gene TRBJ2-3, with D unclear. The clonotype originates from a female donor with papillary thyroid cancer or a benign thyroid nodule (not recorded which). Some clones in this sample may be carry-over from other donors' samples. The sequenced sample consisted of tumor tissue. The CDR3: CASSPQADTQYF. The CDR3 nucleotides are TGTGCCAGCAGCCCCCAAGCAGATACGCAGTATTTT.